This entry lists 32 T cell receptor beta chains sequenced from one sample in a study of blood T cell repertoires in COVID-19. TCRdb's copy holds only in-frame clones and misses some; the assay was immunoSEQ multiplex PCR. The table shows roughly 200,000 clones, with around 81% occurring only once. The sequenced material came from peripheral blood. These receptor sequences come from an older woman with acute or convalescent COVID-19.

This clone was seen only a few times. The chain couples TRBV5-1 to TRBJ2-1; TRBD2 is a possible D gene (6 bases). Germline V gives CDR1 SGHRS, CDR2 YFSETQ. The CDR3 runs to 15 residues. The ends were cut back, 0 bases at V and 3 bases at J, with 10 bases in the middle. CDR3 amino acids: CASSLVAGNYNEQFF. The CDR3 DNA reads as TGCGCCAGCAGCTTGGTTGCGGGGAACTACAATGAGCAGTTCTTC.

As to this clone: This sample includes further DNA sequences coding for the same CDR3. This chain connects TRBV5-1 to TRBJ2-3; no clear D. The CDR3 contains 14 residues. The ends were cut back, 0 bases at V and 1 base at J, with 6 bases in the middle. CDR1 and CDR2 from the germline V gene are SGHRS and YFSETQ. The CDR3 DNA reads TGCGCCAGCAGCTTGGCCTCGGGCACAGATACGCAGTATTTT. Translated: CASSLASGTDTQYF.

The CDR3 coding sequence is TGTGCCAGCAGCTCCCACCAGGGGGCTGGGACCGGGGAGCTGTTTTTT. Amino acid sequence: CASSSHQGAGTGELFF. The V and J genes are TRBV7-9 and TRBJ2-2, with TRBD1 matching over 8 bases. The junction had 9 bases not matched to a gene; V was cut back by 4 bases and J by 5 bases. CDR1 is SEHNR, CDR2 FQNEAQ, per germline (reference sequence). The CDR3 totals 16 residues. Full variable domain (outside the CDR3, taken from reference TRBV7-9 and TRBJ2-2): DTGVSQNPRHKITKRGQNVTFRCDPISEHNRLYWYRQTLGQGPEFLTYFQNEAQLEKSRLLSDRFSAERPKGSFSTLEIQRTEQGDSAMYLCASSSHQGAGTGELFFGEGSRLTVL.

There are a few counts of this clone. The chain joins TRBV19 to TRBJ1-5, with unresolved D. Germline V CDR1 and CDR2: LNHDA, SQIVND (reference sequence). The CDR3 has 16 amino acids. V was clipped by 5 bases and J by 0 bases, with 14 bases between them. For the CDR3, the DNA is TGTGCCAGTAGTGACGTCTTCGGGTATAGCAATCAGCCCCAGCATTTT. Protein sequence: CASSDVFGYSNQPQHF.

As DNA, the CDR3 is TGTGCCTTACAAGAAGGGCAGAGGGATGGCTACACCTTC. It yields the protein CALQEGQRDGYTF. This rearrangement joins TRBV30 to TRBJ1-2; D is unresolved. V lost 7 bases to trimming and J lost 6 bases, with 18 bases between them. The CDR3 spans 13 residues. Germline CDR1 and CDR2: GTSNPN and SVGIG (reference sequence).

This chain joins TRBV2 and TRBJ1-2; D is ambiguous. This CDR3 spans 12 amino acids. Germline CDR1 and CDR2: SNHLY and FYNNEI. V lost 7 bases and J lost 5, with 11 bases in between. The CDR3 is CASTGGSYGYTF. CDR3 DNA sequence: TGTGCCAGCACGGGAGGGAGTTATGGCTACACCTTC.

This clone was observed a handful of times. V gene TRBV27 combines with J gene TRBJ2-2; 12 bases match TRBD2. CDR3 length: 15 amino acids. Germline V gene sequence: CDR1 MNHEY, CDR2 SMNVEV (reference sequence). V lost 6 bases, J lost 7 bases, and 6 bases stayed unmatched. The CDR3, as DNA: TGTGCCAGCAGGATGCTAGCGGGAGGGGGCGGGGAGCTGTTTTTT. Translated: CASRMLAGGGGELFF.

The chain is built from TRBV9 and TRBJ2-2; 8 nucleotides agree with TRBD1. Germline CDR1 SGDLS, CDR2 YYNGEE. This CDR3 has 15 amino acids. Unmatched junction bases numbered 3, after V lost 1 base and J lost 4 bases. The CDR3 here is CASSVQGAGTGELFF. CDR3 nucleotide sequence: TGTGCCAGCAGCGTACAGGGGGCTGGCACCGGGGAGCTGTTTTTT.

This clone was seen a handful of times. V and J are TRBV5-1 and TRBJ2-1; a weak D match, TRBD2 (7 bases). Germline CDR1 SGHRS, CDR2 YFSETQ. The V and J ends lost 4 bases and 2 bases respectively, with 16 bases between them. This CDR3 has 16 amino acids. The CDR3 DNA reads TGCGCCAGCAGCCTGGGGGCGGGAGAGGCCTACAATGAGCAGTTCTTC. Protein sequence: CASSLGAGEAYNEQFF.

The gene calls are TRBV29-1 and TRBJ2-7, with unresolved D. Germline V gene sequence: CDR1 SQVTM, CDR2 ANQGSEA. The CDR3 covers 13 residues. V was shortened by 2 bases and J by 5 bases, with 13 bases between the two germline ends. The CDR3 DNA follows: TGCAGCGTTGAATCCAGTTATCCCCACGAGCAGTACTTC. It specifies CSVESSYPHEQYF.

The CDR3 DNA reads TGTGCCAGCAGCTTAGTTCAGACACCAATCTACGAGCAGTACTTC. It is translated as CASSLVQTPIYEQYF. The chain joins TRBV11-2 to TRBJ2-7, with D unresolved. The ends were cut back, 1 base at V and 3 bases at J, with 13 bases in the middle. In germline, CDR1 is SGHAT, CDR2 FQNNGV. This CDR3 region has 15 residues.

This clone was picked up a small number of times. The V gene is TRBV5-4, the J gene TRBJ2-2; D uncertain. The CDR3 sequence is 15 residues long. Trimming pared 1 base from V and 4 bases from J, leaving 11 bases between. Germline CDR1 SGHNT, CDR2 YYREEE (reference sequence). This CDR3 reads CASSLRRRGTGELFF. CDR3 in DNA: TGTGCCAGCAGCTTGCGTCGACGAGGCACCGGGGAGCTGTTTTTT.

The CDR3 reads CASSLGTSGQETQYF. Here the CDR3 DNA reads TGTGCCAGCTCACTAGGGACTAGCGGCCAAGAGACCCAGTACTTC. This rearrangement joins TRBV18 to TRBJ2-5; 11 positions agree with TRBD2. V trimming: 4 bases; J trimming: 1 base; junction bases outside the gene matches: 2. The CDR3 totals 15 residues. Germline loops: CDR1 KGHSH, CDR2 LQKENI.

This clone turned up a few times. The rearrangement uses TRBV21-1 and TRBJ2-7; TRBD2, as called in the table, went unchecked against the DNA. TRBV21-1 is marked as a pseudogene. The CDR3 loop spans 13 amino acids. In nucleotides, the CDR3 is TGTGCCAGCAGGGGCGGGAGCCTCTACGAGCAGTACTTC. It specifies CASRGGSLYEQYF.

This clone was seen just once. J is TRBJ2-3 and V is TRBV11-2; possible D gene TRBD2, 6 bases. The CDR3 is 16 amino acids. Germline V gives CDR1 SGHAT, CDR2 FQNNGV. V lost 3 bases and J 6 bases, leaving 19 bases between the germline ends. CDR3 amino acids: CASSFYGRGSSDTQYF. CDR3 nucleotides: TGTGCCAGCAGCTTTTACGGGAGAGGCAGTTCCGATACGCAGTATTTT.

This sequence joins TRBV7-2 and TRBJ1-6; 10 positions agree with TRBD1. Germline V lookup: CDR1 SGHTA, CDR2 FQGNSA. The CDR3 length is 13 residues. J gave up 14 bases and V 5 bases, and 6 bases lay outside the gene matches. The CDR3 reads CASSPGQGQSLHF. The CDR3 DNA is TGTGCCAGCAGCCCGGGACAGGGGCAATCCCTCCACTTT. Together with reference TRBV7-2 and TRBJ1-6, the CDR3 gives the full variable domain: GAGVSQSPSNKVTEKGKDVELRCDPISGHTALYWYRQSLGQGLEFLIYFQGNSAPDKSGLPSDRFSAERTGGSVSTLTIQRTQQEDSAVYLCASSPGQGQSLHFGNGTRLTVT.

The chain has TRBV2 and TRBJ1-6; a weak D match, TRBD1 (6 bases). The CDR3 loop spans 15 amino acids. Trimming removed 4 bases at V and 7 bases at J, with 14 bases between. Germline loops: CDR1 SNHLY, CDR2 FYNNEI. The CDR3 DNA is TGTGCCAGCAGTGCAGCAGGGGTAGGGAATTCACCCCTCCACTTT. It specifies CASSAAGVGNSPLHF. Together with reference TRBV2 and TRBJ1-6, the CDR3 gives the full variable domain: EPEVTQTPSHQVTQMGQEVILRCVPISNHLYFYWYRQILGQKVEFLVSFYNNEISEKSEIFDDQFSVERPDGSNFTLKIRSTKLEDSAMYFCASSAAGVGNSPLHFGNGTRLTVT.

The CDR3 here is CASGTRRGRALYEQYF. CDR3 DNA sequence: TGTGCCAGCGGAACCCGGCGCGGGAGGGCTCTCTACGAGCAGTACTTC. The chain links TRBV28 to TRBJ2-7; TRBD2 matches 9 bases. Germline CDR1 MDHEN, CDR2 SYDVKM. CDR3 length: 16 amino acids. J gave up 3 bases and V 8 bases, and 14 bases lay outside the gene matches.

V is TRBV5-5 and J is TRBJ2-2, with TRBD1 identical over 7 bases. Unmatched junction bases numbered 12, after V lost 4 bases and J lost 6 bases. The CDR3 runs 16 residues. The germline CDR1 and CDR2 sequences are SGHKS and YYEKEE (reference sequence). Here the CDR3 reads CASSLTLTGWAGELFF. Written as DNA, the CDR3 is TGTGCCAGCAGCCTTACTTTGACAGGGTGGGCCGGGGAGCTGTTTTTT. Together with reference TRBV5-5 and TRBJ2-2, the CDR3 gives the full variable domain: DAGVTQSPTHLIKTRGQQVTLRCSPISGHKSVSWYQQVLGQGPQFIFQYYEKEERGRGNFPDRFSARQFPNYSSELNVNALLLGDSALYLCASSLTLTGWAGELFFGEGSRLTVL.

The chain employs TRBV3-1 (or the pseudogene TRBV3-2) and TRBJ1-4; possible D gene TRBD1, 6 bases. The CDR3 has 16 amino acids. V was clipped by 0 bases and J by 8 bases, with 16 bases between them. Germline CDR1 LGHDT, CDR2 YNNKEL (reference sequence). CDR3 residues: CASSQERASGEEKLFF. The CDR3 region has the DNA TGTGCCAGCAGCCAAGAGAGGGCTTCAGGGGAGGAAAAACTGTTTTTT.

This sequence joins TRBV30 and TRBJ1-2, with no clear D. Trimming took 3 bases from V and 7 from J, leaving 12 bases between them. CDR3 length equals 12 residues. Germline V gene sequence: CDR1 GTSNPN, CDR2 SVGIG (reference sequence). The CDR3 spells CAWRRGTVGYTF. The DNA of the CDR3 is TGTGCCTGGAGGCGGGGAACGGTTGGCTACACCTTC.

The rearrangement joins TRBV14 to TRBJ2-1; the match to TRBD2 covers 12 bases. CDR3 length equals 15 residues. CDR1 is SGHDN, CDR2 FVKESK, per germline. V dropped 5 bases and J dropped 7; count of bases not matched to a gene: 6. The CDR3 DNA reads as TGTGCCAGCAGCGCACTAGCGGGAGGATCGAATGAGCAGTTCTTC. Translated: CASSALAGGSNEQFF.

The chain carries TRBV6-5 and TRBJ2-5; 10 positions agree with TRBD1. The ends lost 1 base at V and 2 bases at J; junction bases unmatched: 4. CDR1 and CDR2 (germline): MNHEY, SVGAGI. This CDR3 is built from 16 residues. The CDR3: CASSYWGTGAQETQYF. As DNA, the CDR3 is TGTGCCAGCAGTTACTGGGGGACAGGGGCACAAGAGACCCAGTACTTC.

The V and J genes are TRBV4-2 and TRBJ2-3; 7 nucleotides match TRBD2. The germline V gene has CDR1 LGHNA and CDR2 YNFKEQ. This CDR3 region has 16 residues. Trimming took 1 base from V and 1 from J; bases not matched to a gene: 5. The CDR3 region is CASSQGILAGTDTQYF. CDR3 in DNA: TGTGCCAGCAGCCAAGGGATCCTAGCGGGCACAGATACGCAGTATTTT.

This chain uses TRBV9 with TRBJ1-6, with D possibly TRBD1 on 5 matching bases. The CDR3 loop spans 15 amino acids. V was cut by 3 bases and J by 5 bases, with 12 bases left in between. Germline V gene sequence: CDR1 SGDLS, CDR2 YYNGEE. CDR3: CASSAAGRNNSPLHF. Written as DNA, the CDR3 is TGTGCCAGCAGCGCCGCGGGACGCAATAATTCACCCCTCCACTTT.

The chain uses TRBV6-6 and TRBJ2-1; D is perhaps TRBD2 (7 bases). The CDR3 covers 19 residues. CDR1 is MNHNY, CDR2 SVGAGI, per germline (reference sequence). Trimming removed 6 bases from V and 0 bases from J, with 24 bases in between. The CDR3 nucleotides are TGTGCCAGCAGCTATTCAGGAGGGGGGGCCATCAGCTCCTACAATGAGCAGTTCTTC. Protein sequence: CASSYSGGGAISSYNEQFF.

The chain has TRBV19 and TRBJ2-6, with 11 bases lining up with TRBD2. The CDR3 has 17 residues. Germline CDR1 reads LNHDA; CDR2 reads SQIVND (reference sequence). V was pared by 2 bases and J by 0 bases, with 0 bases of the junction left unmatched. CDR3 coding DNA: TGTGCCAGTAGTATAACTAGCGGGAGCTCTGGGGCCAACGTCCTGACTTTC. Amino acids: CASSITSGSSGANVLTF.

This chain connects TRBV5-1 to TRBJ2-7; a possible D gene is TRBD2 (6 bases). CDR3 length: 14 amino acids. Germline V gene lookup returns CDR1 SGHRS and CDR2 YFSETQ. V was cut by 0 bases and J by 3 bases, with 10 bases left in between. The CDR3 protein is CASSLGLGFYEQYF. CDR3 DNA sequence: TGCGCCAGCAGCTTGGGACTAGGCTTCTACGAGCAGTACTTC.

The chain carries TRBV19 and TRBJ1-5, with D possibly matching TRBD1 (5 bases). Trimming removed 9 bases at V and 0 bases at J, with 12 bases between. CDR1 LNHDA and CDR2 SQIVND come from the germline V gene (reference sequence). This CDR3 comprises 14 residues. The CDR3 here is CASRRDFSNQPQHF. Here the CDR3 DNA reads TGTGCCAGCAGGAGGGACTTTAGCAATCAGCCCCAGCATTTT.

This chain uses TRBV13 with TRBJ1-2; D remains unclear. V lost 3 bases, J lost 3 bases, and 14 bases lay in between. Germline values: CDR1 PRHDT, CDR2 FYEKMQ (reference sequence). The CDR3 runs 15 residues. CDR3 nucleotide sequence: TGTGCCAGCAGCTTTGGGCAGGCCCACGACTATGGCTACACCTTC. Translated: CASSFGQAHDYGYTF.

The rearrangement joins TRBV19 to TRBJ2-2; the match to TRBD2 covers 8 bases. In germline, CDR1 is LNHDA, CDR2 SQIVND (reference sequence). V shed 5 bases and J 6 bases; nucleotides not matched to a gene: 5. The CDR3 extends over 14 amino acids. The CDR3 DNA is TGTGCCAGTAGTCTCGGGGGGGATCCCGGGGAGCTGTTTTTT. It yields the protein CASSLGGDPGELFF.

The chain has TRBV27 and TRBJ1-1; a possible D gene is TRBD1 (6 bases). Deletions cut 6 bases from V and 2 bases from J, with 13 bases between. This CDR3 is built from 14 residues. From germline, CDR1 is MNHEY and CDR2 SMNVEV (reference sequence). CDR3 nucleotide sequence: TGTGCCAGCAGAACAGGGTTATTCAACACTGAAGCTTTCTTT. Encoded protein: CASRTGLFNTEAFF.